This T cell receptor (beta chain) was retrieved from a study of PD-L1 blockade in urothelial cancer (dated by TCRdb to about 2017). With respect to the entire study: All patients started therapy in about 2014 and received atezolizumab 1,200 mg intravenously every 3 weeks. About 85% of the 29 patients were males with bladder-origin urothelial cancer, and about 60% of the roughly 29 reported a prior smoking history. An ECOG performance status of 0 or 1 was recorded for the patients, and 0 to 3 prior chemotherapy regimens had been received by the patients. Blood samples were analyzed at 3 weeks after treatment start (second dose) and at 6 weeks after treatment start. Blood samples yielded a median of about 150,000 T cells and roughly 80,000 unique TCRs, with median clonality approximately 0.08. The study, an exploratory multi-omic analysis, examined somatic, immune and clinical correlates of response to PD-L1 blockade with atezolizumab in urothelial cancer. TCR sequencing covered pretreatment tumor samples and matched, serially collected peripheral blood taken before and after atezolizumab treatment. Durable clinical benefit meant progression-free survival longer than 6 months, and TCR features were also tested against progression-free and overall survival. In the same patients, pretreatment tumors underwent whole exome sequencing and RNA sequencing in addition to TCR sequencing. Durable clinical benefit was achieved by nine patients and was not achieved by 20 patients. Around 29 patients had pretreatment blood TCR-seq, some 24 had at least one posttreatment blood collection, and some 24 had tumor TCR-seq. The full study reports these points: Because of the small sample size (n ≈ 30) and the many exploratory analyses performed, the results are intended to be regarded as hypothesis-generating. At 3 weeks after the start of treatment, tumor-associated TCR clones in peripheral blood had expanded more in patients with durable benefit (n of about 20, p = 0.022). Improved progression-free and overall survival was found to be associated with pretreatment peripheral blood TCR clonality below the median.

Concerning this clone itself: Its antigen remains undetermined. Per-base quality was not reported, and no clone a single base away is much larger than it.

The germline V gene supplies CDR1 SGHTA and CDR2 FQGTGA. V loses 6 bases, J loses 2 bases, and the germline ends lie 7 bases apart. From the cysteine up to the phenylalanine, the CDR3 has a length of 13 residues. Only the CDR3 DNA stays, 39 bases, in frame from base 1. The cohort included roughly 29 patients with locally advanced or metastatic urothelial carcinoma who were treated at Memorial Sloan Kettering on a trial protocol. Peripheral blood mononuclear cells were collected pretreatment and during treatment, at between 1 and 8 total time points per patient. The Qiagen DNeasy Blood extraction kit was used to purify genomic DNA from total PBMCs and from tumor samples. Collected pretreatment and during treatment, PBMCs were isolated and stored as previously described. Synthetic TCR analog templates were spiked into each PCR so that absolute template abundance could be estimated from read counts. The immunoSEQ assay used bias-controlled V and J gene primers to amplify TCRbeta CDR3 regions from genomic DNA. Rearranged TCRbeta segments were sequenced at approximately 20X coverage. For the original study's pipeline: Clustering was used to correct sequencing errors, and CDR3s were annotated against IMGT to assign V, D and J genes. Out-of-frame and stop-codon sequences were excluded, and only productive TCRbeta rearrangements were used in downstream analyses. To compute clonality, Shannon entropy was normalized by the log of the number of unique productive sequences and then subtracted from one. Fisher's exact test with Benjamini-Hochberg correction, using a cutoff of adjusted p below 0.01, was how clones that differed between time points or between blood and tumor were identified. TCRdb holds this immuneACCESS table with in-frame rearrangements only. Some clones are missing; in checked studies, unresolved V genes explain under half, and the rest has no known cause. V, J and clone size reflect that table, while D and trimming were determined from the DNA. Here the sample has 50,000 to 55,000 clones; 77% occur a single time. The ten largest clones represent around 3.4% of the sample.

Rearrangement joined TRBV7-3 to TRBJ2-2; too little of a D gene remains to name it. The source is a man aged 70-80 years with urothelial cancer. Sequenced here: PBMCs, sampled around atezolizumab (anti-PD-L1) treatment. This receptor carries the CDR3 CASRLLNTGELFF. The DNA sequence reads TGTGCCAGCAGGTTATTAAACACCGGGGAGCTGTTTTTT.